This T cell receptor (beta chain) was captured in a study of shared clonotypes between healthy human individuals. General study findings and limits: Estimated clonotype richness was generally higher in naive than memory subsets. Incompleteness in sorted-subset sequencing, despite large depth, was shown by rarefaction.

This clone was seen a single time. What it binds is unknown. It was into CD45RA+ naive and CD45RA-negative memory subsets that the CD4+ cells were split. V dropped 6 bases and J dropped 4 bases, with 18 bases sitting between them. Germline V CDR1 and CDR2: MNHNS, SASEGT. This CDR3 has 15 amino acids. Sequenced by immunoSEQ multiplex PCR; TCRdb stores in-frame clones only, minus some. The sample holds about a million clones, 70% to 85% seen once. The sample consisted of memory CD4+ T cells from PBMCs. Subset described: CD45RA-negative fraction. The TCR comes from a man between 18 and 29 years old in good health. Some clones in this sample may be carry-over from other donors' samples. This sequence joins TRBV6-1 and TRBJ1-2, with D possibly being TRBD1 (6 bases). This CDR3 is CASRQSGAVSYGYTF. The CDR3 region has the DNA TGTGCCAGCAGACAGTCGGGGGCCGTAAGCTATGGCTACACCTTC.